The 17 T cell receptor beta chains below come from one sample, sequenced in a study of T cell repertoires in cytomegalovirus infection. No antigen has been assigned to these receptors. TCRdb ran MiXCR on the reads and lists one entry per CDR3 protein. Here the sample spans a few hundred thousand distinct CDR3 sequences, around a third being singletons. The sample consisted of cultured PBMCs, taken from culture after CMV antigen stimulation. The receptors were sampled from a human donor in good health (CMV status not recorded). Some clones in this sample may be carry-over from other donors' samples.

This clonotype was seen a handful of times. CDR3: CASSLDPLVLNYNEQFF. For the CDR3, the DNA is TGTGCCAGCAGCTTAGATCCTTTAGTCCTTAACTACAATGAGCAGTTCTTC. The V and J genes are TRBV11-2 and TRBJ2-1; no definite D call. The CDR3 has 17 residues. Looked up from germline, CDR1 is SGHAT and CDR2 is FQNNGV. With 0 bases removed from V and 3 bases from J, the gap between germline ends came to 15 bases.

The V gene is TRBV27, the J gene TRBJ2-7; TRBD1 aligns across 7 bases. With V trimmed by 3 bases and J by 7 bases, 9 bases remained unmatched. Germline V gives CDR1 MNHEY, CDR2 SMNVEV (reference sequence). The CDR3 sequence is 14 residues long. The CDR3 nucleotides read TGTGCCAGCAGTTTTGTCGGGACAGTGTGGGAGCAGTACTTC. The encoded protein is CASSFVGTVWEQYF.

The chain uses TRBV7-2 and TRBJ1-4; D ambiguous. The CDR3 length is 13 residues. Trimming removed 5 bases at V and 6 bases at J, with 10 bases between. Germline V gene data show CDR1 as SGHTA and CDR2 as FQGNSA. This CDR3 reads CASSAEPDEKLFF. CDR3 coding DNA: TGTGCCAGCAGCGCTGAACCGGATGAAAAACTGTTTTTT.

This clonotype was counted only a few times. This rearrangement joins TRBV6-2 or TRBV6-3 to TRBJ1-1, with no clear D. Germline V gives CDR1 MNHEY, CDR2 SVGEGT. Trimming cost V 0 bases and J 3 bases, with 23 bases left between them. CDR3 length: 19 amino acids. CDR3 sequence: CASSYSKSPPKGQDTEAFF. The CDR3 DNA sequence: TGTGCCAGCAGTTACTCGAAATCTCCCCCAAAAGGGCAGGACACTGAAGCTTTCTTT.

The chain is built from TRBV4-3 and TRBJ2-1; 14 bases line up with TRBD2. Germline-derived CDR1 and CDR2 are LGHNA and YSLEER. The CDR3 covers 16 residues. V gave up 0 bases and J gave up 8 bases; unmatched junction bases: 3. The CDR3 is CASSQDVGLAGDEQFF. The CDR3 DNA reads TGCGCCAGCAGCCAAGATGTGGGACTAGCGGGAGATGAGCAGTTCTTC.

This clonotype was recorded a few times. The chain recombines TRBV20-1 with TRBJ2-3; 10 nucleotides match TRBD2. The length of the CDR3 is 18 residues. With V trimmed by 5 bases and J by 1 base, 15 bases remained unmatched. Germline CDR1 reads DFQATT; CDR2 reads SNEGSKA (reference sequence). The CDR3 loop reads CSALSQGTSGTRTDTQYF. The CDR3 DNA follows: TGCAGTGCTCTATCACAGGGTACTAGCGGGACCCGCACAGATACGCAGTATTTT.

The rearrangement links TRBV6-5 to TRBJ2-2; TRBD2 agrees at 7 bases. This CDR3 contains 14 residues. Germline V gives CDR1 MNHEY, CDR2 SVGAGI. V shed 2 bases, J shed 3 bases, and the junction held 0 bases outside the gene matches. The CDR3 nucleotides read TGTGCCAGCAGTTACGGGGGGGACACCGGGGAGCTGTTTTTT. Protein: CASSYGGDTGELFF.

The V and J genes are TRBV20-1 and TRBJ2-1; D perhaps matches TRBD1 (6 bases). The CDR3 is 15 amino acids. Germline CDR1 is DFQATT and CDR2 is SNEGSKA (reference sequence). Trimming shortened V by 2 bases and J by 4 bases, and 15 bases separated the two germline ends. The CDR3 protein is CSARPNERGYNEQFF. In nucleotides, the CDR3 is TGCAGTGCTAGACCCAACGAAAGGGGGTACAATGAGCAGTTCTTC.

This clonotype was seen only a few times. This rearrangement joins TRBV28 to TRBJ2-7; tentative D call: TRBD2 (6 bases). This CDR3 has 13 residues. Germline lookup yields CDR1 MDHEN and CDR2 SYDVKM. Deletions cut 7 bases from V and 8 bases from J, with 18 bases between. CDR3 bases: TGTGCCAGCACTAGCGTGAGTTTGGCCCAGCAGTACTTC. Residues: CASTSVSLAQQYF.

In the case of this clonotype: A much larger clone sits a single nucleotide away, making a read error possible. The V gene is TRBV11-3, the J gene TRBJ2-1; a weak D match, TRBD2 (6 bases). CDR3 size: 15 residues. Germline lookup yields CDR1 SGHNT and CDR2 YENEEA. CDR3 in DNA: TGTGTCAGCAGCCGGACTACCAGCTCCTACAATGAGCAGTTCTTC. Its protein is CVSSRTTSSYNEQFF.

As regards this clonotype: The CDR3 does not end in the conserved phenylalanine or tryptophan, so this is likely a read error. The chain is built from TRBV4-3 and TRBJ1-1; 7 nucleotides align to TRBD1. V lost 0 bases and J lost 6; bases outside the gene matches: 7. Per germline, CDR1 LGHNA and CDR2 YSLEER. The CDR3 covers 15 residues. CDR3 DNA: TGCGCCAGCAGCCAAGAAGGAGGGGGCATTTCTGAAGCTTTCTGT. As protein: CASSQEGGGISEAFC.

This clonotype was counted a single time. The chain has TRBV6-5 and TRBJ2-2; D remains unclear. CDR1 MNHEY and CDR2 SVGAGI come from the germline V gene. The CDR3 is made up of 17 amino acids. With 0 bases removed from V and 4 bases from J, the gap between germline ends came to 15 bases. The CDR3, as DNA: TGTGCCAGCAGTTACTCGATTTTTCTAGAAGGCACCGGGGAGCTGTTTTTT. It codes for CASSYSIFLEGTGELFF.

This clonotype showed up many times. This sequence joins TRBV7-2 and TRBJ1-1; D call uncertain. Germline V gene sequence: CDR1 SGHTA, CDR2 FQGNSA. Trimming removed 0 bases at V and 2 bases at J, with 7 bases between. The CDR3 contains 14 residues. The CDR3: CASSLAVENTEAFF. The DNA of the CDR3 is TGTGCCAGCAGCTTAGCCGTAGAAAACACTGAAGCTTTCTTT.

As regards this clonotype: Here the CDR3 omits its conserved ending phenylalanine or tryptophan, so a read error is the likely source. The DNA is left out, because the CDR3 cannot be placed on it with certainty; the CDR3 is given as TCRdb lists it. The CDR3 spells CASSQDLGQGFRPAIIL. This chain joins TRBV4-1 and TRBJ1-1; whether TRBD1, the table's D call, matches the DNA was not checked. From germline, CDR1 is MGHRA and CDR2 YSYEKL. Counting both end residues, the CDR3 totals 17 amino acids.

The table lists this clonotype with many counts. The J gene is TRBJ2-6, the V gene TRBV12-3 or TRBV12-4, with D possibly being TRBD2 (5 bases). The germline V and J ends were trimmed by 8 bases and 0 bases, with 8 bases remaining between them. There are 14 residues in the CDR3. This CDR3 reads CASHGLSGANVLTF. As DNA, the CDR3 is TGTGCCAGCCACGGACTCTCTGGGGCCAACGTCCTGACTTTC.

Many counts were recorded for this clonotype. The V gene is TRBV7-2, the J gene TRBJ2-5; 7 bases fit TRBD2. The CDR3 contains 14 residues. From germline, CDR1 is SGHTA and CDR2 FQGNSA. Germline trimming cut 3 bases from V and 5 bases from J; bases unmatched to any gene: 6. The CDR3 protein is CASSFSGNGETQYF. In DNA, the CDR3 is TGTGCCAGCAGCTTCAGCGGGAACGGGGAGACCCAGTACTTC.

This clonotype has at least ten counts. The chain uses TRBV7-2 and TRBJ2-7; D ambiguous. V dropped 4 bases and J dropped 9 bases, with 22 bases sitting between them. The CDR3 length is 15 residues. Germline V CDR1 and CDR2: SGHTA, FQGNSA. This CDR3 is CASSSLLERRVGQYF. For the CDR3, the DNA is TGTGCCAGCAGCTCCCTTCTCGAGCGTAGGGTGGGGCAGTACTTC.